This T cell receptor (beta chain) was retrieved from a study of technical replicates of blood from several donors. This CDR3 has 14 amino acids. V lost 1 base to trimming and J lost 4 bases; unmatched junction nucleotides: 2. Germline V gene lookup returns CDR1 LNHDA and CDR2 SQIVND (reference sequence). Only in-frame clones appear in the TCRdb table, and some are missing; sequencing was by immunoSEQ multiplex PCR. The data contain about 79,000 clones, around 90% of them singletons. The TCR comes from a human donor in good health. Some clones in this sample may be carry-over from other donors' samples. The sample was T cells isolated from PBMCs. The genes are TRBV19 and TRBJ1-2; 8 bases are a match to TRBD1. The CDR3 DNA reads as TGTGCCAGTAGTATAGCCCAGGGGGCCTATGGCTACACCTTC. It encodes CASSIAQGAYGYTF.